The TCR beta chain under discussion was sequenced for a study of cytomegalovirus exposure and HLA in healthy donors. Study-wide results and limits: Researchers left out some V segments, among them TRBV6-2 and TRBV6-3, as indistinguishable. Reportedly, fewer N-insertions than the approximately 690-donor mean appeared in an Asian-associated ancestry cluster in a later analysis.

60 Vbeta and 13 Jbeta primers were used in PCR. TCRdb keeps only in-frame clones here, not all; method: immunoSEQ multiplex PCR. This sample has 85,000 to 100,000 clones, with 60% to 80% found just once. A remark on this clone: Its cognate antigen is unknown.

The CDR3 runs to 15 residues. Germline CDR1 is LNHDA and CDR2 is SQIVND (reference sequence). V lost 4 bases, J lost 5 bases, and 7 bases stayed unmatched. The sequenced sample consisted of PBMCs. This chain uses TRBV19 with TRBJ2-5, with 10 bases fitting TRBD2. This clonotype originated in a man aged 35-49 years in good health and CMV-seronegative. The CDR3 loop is CASSTNPSGGETQYF. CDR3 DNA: TGTGCCAGTAGTACAAACCCTAGCGGGGGTGAGACCCAGTACTTC.